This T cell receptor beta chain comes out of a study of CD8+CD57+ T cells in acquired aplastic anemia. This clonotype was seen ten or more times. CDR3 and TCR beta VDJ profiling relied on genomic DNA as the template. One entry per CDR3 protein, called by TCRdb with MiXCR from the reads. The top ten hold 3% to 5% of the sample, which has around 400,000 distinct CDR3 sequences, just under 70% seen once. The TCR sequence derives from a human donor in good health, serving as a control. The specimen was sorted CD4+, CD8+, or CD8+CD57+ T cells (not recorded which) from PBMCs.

The CDR3 DNA is TGTGCCAGCAGTGAGACGACAGATTCTAGCACAGATACGCAGTATTTT. It is translated as CASSETTDSSTDTQYF. The rearrangement joins TRBV6-1 to TRBJ2-3, with D tentatively TRBD1 (5 bases). Germline lookup yields CDR1 MNHNS and CDR2 SASEGT. The length of the CDR3 is 16 residues. V shed 3 bases and J shed 0 bases, with 13 bases lying between them.